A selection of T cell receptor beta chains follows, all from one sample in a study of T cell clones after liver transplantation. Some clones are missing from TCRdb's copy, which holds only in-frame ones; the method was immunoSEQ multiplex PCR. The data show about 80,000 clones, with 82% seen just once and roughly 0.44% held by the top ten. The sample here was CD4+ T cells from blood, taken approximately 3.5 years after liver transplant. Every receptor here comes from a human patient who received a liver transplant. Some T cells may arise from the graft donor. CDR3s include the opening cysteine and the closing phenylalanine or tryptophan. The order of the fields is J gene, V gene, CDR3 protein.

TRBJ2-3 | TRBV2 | CASILAEATDTQYF
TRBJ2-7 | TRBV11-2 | CASSSLQGTYEQYF
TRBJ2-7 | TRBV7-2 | CASSLKGRQPLGEEQYF
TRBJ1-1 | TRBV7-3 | CASSLHEGGEAFF
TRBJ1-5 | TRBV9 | CASSPRTGWGQPQHF
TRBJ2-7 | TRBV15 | CATSTRTGTYEQYF
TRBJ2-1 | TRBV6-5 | CASRLSVVTYNEQFF
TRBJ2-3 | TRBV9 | CASSVGQGFGDTQYF
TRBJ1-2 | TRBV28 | CASTSGDYGYTF
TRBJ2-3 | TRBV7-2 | CASSVRSDTQYF
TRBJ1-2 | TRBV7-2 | CASSSIRPGNRGHNYGYTF
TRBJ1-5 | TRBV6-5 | CASSEDRVGQPQHF
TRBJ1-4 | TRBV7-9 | CASRMATNEKLFF
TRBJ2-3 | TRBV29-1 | CSVRTSYFTDTQYF
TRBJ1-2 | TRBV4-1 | CASSLTGQGARGYTF
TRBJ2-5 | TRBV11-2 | CASSSGLEGTQYF
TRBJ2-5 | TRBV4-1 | CASSQEWGQGFIGPQETQYF
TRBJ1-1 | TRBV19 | CASSIYRALGGTEAFF
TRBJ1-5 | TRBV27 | CASRPHRGDQPQHF
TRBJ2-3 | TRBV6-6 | CASVSADTQYF
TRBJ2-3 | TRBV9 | CASSVATPGGGTDTQYF
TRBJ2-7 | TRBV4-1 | CASSLGLAGVVSYEQYF
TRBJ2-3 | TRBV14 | CASSSPETTGTSVPNTQYF
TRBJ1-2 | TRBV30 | CAWTLTTGTRGYTF
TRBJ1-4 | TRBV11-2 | CASSLGHRGTNEKLFF
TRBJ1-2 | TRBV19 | CASSIGSGFFYGYTF
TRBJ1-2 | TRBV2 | CATSGQRYGYTF
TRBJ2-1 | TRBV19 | CASSRGLASGYNEQFF
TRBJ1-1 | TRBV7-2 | CASSPWTGNTEAFF
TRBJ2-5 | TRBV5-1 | CASSLGPQETQYF
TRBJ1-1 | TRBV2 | CASSSQGANTEAFF
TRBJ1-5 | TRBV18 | CASSPVGNSNQPQHF
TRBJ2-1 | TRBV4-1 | CASSQEVQLAGYEQFF
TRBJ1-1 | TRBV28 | CASSPPGHLGTEAFF